This T cell receptor (beta chain) stems from a study of blood T cell repertoires in COVID-19. The wider study: There were acute and convalescent COVID-19 samples, and they came from the United States, Italy and Spain. Nucleic acid was either cDNA or gDNA, and it came from T cells, B-cell-depleted T cells, or PBMCs.

The length of the CDR3 is 13 residues. CDR1 GTSNPN and CDR2 SVGIG come from the germline V gene (reference sequence). J was trimmed by 6 bases and V by 0 bases; bases with no gene match: 1. A remark on this clone: The same CDR3 can be traced to other DNA sequences in this sample.

Per the authors' pipeline: Nucleated cell counts were estimated from reference gene primer amplification. Assay used: immunoSEQ multiplex PCR; TCRdb lists only in-frame clones, some missing. The V and J calls and clone size were taken over from that table, and D and trimming were inferred from the DNA. Among about 160,000 clones listed, approximately 80% were seen once. Sequencing was done on a sample of peripheral blood. This sequence was found in a woman older than 75 with acute or convalescent COVID-19. The rearrangement joins TRBV30 to TRBJ1-5, with 8 bases fitting TRBD1. CDR3 nucleotide sequence: TGTGCCTGGAGTGTACAGGGGGGTCAGCCCCAGCATTTT. It codes for CAWSVQGGQPQHF. Drawing the rest from reference TRBV30 and TRBJ1-5, the complete variable domain is SQTIHQWPATLVQPVGSPLSLECTVEGTSNPNLYWYRQAAGRGLQLLFYSVGIGQISSEVPQNLSASRPQDRQFILSSKKLLLSDSGFYLCAWSVQGGQPQHFGDGTRLSIL.